This T cell receptor (beta chain) was captured by sequencing in a study of CD8 T cells in ankylosing spondylitis. General study points: From matched ankylosing spondylitis synovial fluid, disease-linked clones were reportedly recovered at significantly enriched levels. Typical of ankylosing spondylitis blood, it appeared, was a TCR beta motif of about eight highly homologous variants. Past studies reported some motif variants in reactive arthritis synovial fluid and blood.

This clonotype has just a few counts. Its target is not known. The authors made TCR beta libraries by quantitative 5'-RACE with molecular barcodes. TCRdb reprocessed the 5' RACE reads with MiXCR, giving one entry per CDR3 protein. Among approximately 260,000 distinct CDR3 sequences listed, approximately 9% were seen once. Germline loops: CDR1 SGHAT, CDR2 FQNNGV. With V trimmed by 4 bases and J by 6 bases, 10 bases remained unmatched. The length of the CDR3 is 17 residues. The sample consisted of blood, either unsorted or a sorted T cell fraction (not recorded which). The clonotype comes from a male donor with ankylosing spondylitis or in good health (not recorded which). The V and J genes are TRBV11-2 and TRBJ2-3, with 13 bases aligning to TRBD2. CDR3 protein: CASSSLLAGGPGDTQYF. For the CDR3, the DNA is TGTGCCAGCAGCTCCCTACTAGCGGGAGGGCCAGGGGATACGCAGTATTTT.